What follows are 27 T cell receptor beta chains derived from one specimen sequenced in a study of patients and donors after allogeneic stem cell transplantation. TCRdb re-called the RT-PCR reads with MiXCR, one entry per CDR3 protein. The sample contains about a million distinct CDR3 sequences, over 15% of which appear only once. The sequencing sample was made of blood, either unsorted or a sorted T cell fraction (not recorded which). All receptors derive from a human donor who was either an allogeneic HSCT recipient or a stem cell or donor lymphocyte infusion donor (not recorded which). It is not recorded whose cells these are; they may come from a transplant donor.

The chain links TRBV2 to TRBJ1-1; weak D call: TRBD1 (6 bases). Looked up from germline, CDR1 is SNHLY and CDR2 is FYNNEI. V dropped 7 bases and J dropped 1 base, with 10 bases sitting between them. The CDR3 is 13 residues long. CDR3 sequence (DNA): TGTGCCAGCACCAAGGACAGGAACACTGAAGCTTTCTTT. Translation gives CASTKDRNTEAFF. Full variable domain (remainder filled in from reference TRBV2 and TRBJ1-1): EPEVTQTPSHQVTQMGQEVILRCVPISNHLYFYWYRQILGQKVEFLVSFYNNEISEKSEIFDDQFSVERPDGSNFTLKIRSTKLEDSAMYFCASTKDRNTEAFFGQGTRLTVV.

J is TRBJ1-1 and V is TRBV7-6; D is undetermined. Germline V gene sequence: CDR1 SGHVS, CDR2 FNYEAQ. The CDR3 has 17 amino acids. V was cut by 8 bases and J by 0 bases, with 22 bases left in between. CDR3 sequence (DNA): TGTGCCAGCTTCCCGATACCAGGTGACCGTCTGAACACTGAAGCTTTCTTT. It yields the protein CASFPIPGDRLNTEAFF.

This chain connects TRBV20-1 to TRBJ2-7, with D hard to call. Germline assignment: CDR1 DFQATT and CDR2 SNEGSKA (reference sequence). CDR3 length equals 11 residues. The V end was cut by 2 bases, the J end by 6 bases, with 8 bases between. DNA of the CDR3: TGCAGTGCTAGATCGCCCGCCGAGCAGTACTTC. Residues: CSARSPAEQYF.

This chain joins TRBV7-8 and TRBJ2-3; TRBD2 matches at 12 bases. The J segment lost 1 base and the V segment lost 5 bases, leaving 7 bases of the junction unmatched. CDR3 length equals 17 residues. From germline, CDR1 is SGHVS and CDR2 FQNEAQ. The CDR3: CASSLSLAGGRTDTQYF. In DNA form, the CDR3 reads TGTGCCAGCAGCCTAAGCCTAGCGGGGGGGCGCACAGATACGCAGTATTTT.

CDR3 protein: CATSESRVSGELFF. The CDR3 coding sequence is TGTGCCACCAGCGAATCTAGGGTTTCCGGGGAGCTGTTTTTT. The chain employs TRBV24-1 and TRBJ2-2; D ambiguous. Trimming removed 7 bases at V and 6 bases at J, with 14 bases between. The CDR3 is made up of 14 amino acids. Germline CDR1 reads KGHDR; CDR2 reads SFDVKD.

The chain carries TRBV9 and TRBJ2-2, with D uncertain. The germline gives CDR1 SGDLS, CDR2 YYNGEE. CDR3 size: 16 residues. V was cut by 0 bases and J by 0 bases, with 9 bases left in between. Here the CDR3 DNA reads TGTGCCAGCAGCGTAGAGCGACGGCCGAACACCGGGGAGCTGTTTTTT. Its protein is CASSVERRPNTGELFF.

This chain connects TRBV20-1 to TRBJ2-7; 9 positions agree with TRBD1. Per the germline V gene, CDR1 is DFQATT and CDR2 is SNEGSKA (reference sequence). This CDR3 contains 14 residues. With 4 bases clipped from V and 6 bases from J, the junction kept 10 bases outside the gene matches. CDR3 protein: CSATGTGPAGEQYF. The CDR3 DNA follows: TGCAGTGCTACAGGGACAGGGCCGGCGGGCGAGCAGTACTTC.

This clonotype was seen more than once but under ten times. The chain carries TRBV20-1 and TRBJ2-1, with TRBD1 matching over 7 bases. The CDR3 covers 12 residues. V shed 4 bases, J shed 14 bases, and the junction held 11 bases outside the gene matches. The germline gives CDR1 DFQATT, CDR2 SNEGSKA (reference sequence). CDR3 nucleotide sequence: TGCAGTGCTAAGCATACCGGGACAGTGGAGTTCTTC. It encodes CSAKHTGTVEFF.

This clonotype was seen a few times. The chain is built from TRBV6-1 and TRBJ1-1; no definite D call. Germline V gene data show CDR1 as MNHNS and CDR2 as SASEGT. Trimming left V 6 bases short and J 4 bases short, with 12 bases between. CDR3 size: 13 residues. CDR3: CASSHTAFTEAFF. The DNA for the CDR3 is TGTGCCAGCAGCCACACGGCCTTCACTGAAGCTTTCTTT.

This clonotype was seen a handful of times. The chain has TRBV10-2 and TRBJ2-3, with 8 bases lining up with TRBD2. Germline CDR1 is WSHSY and CDR2 is SAAADI. V lost 6 bases and J lost 5; bases outside the gene matches: 16. The CDR3 covers 17 residues. The CDR3 is CASREEWSGRFGDTQYF. In DNA, the CDR3 is TGCGCCAGCAGAGAGGAATGGAGCGGGAGATTTGGAGATACGCAGTATTTT.

As for this clonotype: This may arise from a read error, as a much more abundant clone is one base away. This chain uses TRBV12-3 or TRBV12-4 with TRBJ2-2, with D hard to call. The CDR3 is 12 amino acids. V was cut by 3 bases and J by 6 bases, with 5 bases left in between. For the CDR3, the DNA is TGTGCCAGCAGTTTTAACCCCGGGGAGCTGTTTTTT. This encodes CASSFNPGELFF.

The chain recombines TRBV7-9 with TRBJ2-2; 8 bases match TRBD1. This CDR3 comprises 17 residues. The ends lost 7 bases at V and 2 bases at J; junction bases unmatched: 12. Germline V gene sequence: CDR1 SEHNR, CDR2 FQNEAQ (reference sequence). CDR3 amino acids: CASTPPQGAVNTGELFF. CDR3 DNA sequence: TGTGCCAGCACCCCACCCCAGGGGGCTGTCAACACCGGGGAGCTGTTTTTT.

This chain connects TRBV13 to TRBJ2-1; D may be TRBD2 (6 bases). The CDR3 length is 16 residues. The V end lost 4 bases, the J end lost 8 bases, and 21 bases lay between the germline ends. CDR1 is PRHDT and CDR2 is FYEKMQ in the germline V gene (reference sequence). DNA of the CDR3: TGTGCCAGCAGCTCCCTGGGGCTAGCGCCCGGCTATGAGCAGTTCTTC. Amino acids: CASSSLGLAPGYEQFF.

The rearrangement uses TRBV25-1 and TRBJ2-1; D is perhaps TRBD2 (6 bases). The CDR3 is made up of 10 amino acids. Germline V gene data show CDR1 as MGHDK and CDR2 as SYGVNS. Trimming removed 7 bases from V and 10 bases from J, with 8 bases in between. CDR3 coding DNA: TGTGCCAGCAAACGGGGGGAGCAGTTCTTC. The encoded protein is CASKRGEQFF.

The rearrangement links TRBV20-1 to TRBJ1-2; tentative D call: TRBD1 (5 bases). CDR3 length: 12 residues. Germline CDR1 reads DFQATT; CDR2 reads SNEGSKA (reference sequence). V was cut by 2 bases and J by 2 bases, with 6 bases left in between. CDR3 sequence (DNA): TGCAGTGCTAGAAGGGGAAACTATGGCTACACCTTC. Translating it yields CSARRGNYGYTF.

This clonotype was recorded a few times. This chain links TRBV5-6 with TRBJ2-1; 9 nucleotides match TRBD2. This CDR3 is built from 16 residues. Trimming took 4 bases from V and 1 from J; bases not matched to a gene: 6. CDR1 SGHDT and CDR2 YYEEEE come from the germline V gene. CDR3 loop: CASSTLAGASYNEQFF. CDR3 DNA: TGTGCCAGCAGCACTTTAGCGGGAGCATCCTACAATGAGCAGTTCTTC.

This clonotype was counted a few times. This chain uses TRBV7-8 with TRBJ1-4; D call uncertain. V lost 5 bases and J lost 7, with 11 bases in between. CDR3 length: 13 residues. From germline, CDR1 is SGHVS and CDR2 FQNEAQ. The CDR3 DNA reads TGTGCCAGCAGCCCCTCTGTAGGTGAAAAACTGTTTTTT. Its protein is CASSPSVGEKLFF.

The chain is built from TRBV24-1 and TRBJ2-2, with D possibly being TRBD1 (5 bases). Between the trimmed V and J ends, which lost 1 base and 7 bases, there was a span of 12 bases. This CDR3 has 15 residues. The V gene's germline CDR1 is KGHDR and CDR2 SFDVKD. The CDR3 sequence: CATSDFGRANGELFF. The CDR3 nucleotides are TGTGCCACCAGTGATTTTGGCAGGGCTAACGGGGAGCTGTTTTTT.

This rearrangement joins TRBV18 to TRBJ2-3; 8 nucleotides match TRBD1. CDR3 size: 15 residues. CDR1 and CDR2 from the germline V gene are KGHSH and LQKENI. V gave up 3 bases and J gave up 4 bases; unmatched junction bases: 6. The CDR3 is CASSPTGGGADTQYF. CDR3 nucleotides: TGTGCCAGCTCACCTACAGGGGGAGGAGCAGATACGCAGTATTTT. Looking up the rest from reference TRBV18 and TRBJ2-3 gives the full variable domain: NAGVMQNPRHLVRRRGQEARLRCSPMKGHSHVYWYRQLPEEGLKFMVYLQKENIIDESGMPKERFSAEFPKEGPSILRIQQVVRGDSAAYFCASSPTGGGADTQYFGPGTRLTVL.

The chain is built from TRBV4-3 and TRBJ2-1; a possible D gene is TRBD2 (7 bases). The CDR3 has 15 residues. The germline V gene encodes CDR1 LGHNA and CDR2 YSLEER. V was trimmed by 4 bases and J by 6 bases, leaving 16 bases between them. Here the CDR3 reads CASSPEGGYSNEQFF. DNA for the CDR3: TGCGCCAGCAGCCCCGAGGGGGGGTATAGCAATGAGCAGTTCTTC.

The chain links TRBV27 to TRBJ1-1; 9 positions match TRBD1. Germline V gene lookup returns CDR1 MNHEY and CDR2 SMNVEV (reference sequence). CDR3 length: 16 residues. V trimming: 6 bases; J trimming: 1 base; junction bases outside the gene matches: 9. Here the CDR3 DNA reads TGTGCCAGCAGCCCCGGGACAGGGTTAAGGAACACTGAAGCTTTCTTT. Protein product: CASSPGTGLRNTEAFF.

The V gene is TRBV20-1, the J gene TRBJ2-7; 7 nucleotides align to TRBD1. The length of the CDR3 is 13 residues. With 6 bases clipped from V and 3 bases from J, the junction kept 8 bases outside the gene matches. Germline assignment: CDR1 DFQATT and CDR2 SNEGSKA (reference sequence). In DNA, the CDR3 is TGCAGTGCCGTGGACAGGTTCAACTACGAGCAGTACTTC. As protein: CSAVDRFNYEQYF.

In this sample, this clonotype turned up a few times. The genes are TRBV7-6 and TRBJ2-3, with no clear D. The CDR3 spans 12 residues. Trimming cost V 7 bases and J 6 bases, with 11 bases left between them. Germline CDR1 SGHVS, CDR2 FNYEAQ. In nucleotides, the CDR3 is TGTGCCAGCACCCAAGGAAGGGATACGCAGTATTTT. Protein sequence: CASTQGRDTQYF.

This clonotype was counted only a few times. This sequence joins TRBV13 and TRBJ2-3; D may be TRBD1 (6 bases). Germline V gives CDR1 PRHDT, CDR2 FYEKMQ (reference sequence). The V end lost 5 bases, the J end lost 5 bases, and 26 bases lay between the germline ends. This CDR3 comprises 18 residues. The CDR3 coding sequence is TGTGCCAGCAGCACCCGACTATGGGGGCACCCTGGGGGAGATACGCAGTATTTT. This codes for CASSTRLWGHPGGDTQYF.

This clonotype came up a few times. The chain couples TRBV20-1 to TRBJ2-1; D uncertain. Trimming took 6 bases from V and 8 from J, leaving 11 bases between them. This CDR3 spans 11 amino acids. CDR1 and CDR2 (germline): DFQATT, SNEGSKA (reference sequence). CDR3 residues: CSAGRRDEQFF. DNA for the CDR3: TGCAGTGCCGGCCGACGCGATGAGCAGTTCTTC.

This clonotype was seen a handful of times. V gene TRBV5-1 combines with J gene TRBJ1-1; 8 bases are shared with TRBD1. The CDR3 consists of 16 residues. CDR1 and CDR2 (germline): SGHRS, YFSETQ. V lost 0 bases and J lost 5; bases outside the gene matches: 9. CDR3 sequence reads: CASSLDFSGGWTEAFF. The CDR3 nucleotides read TGCGCCAGCAGCTTGGATTTCTCAGGGGGCTGGACTGAAGCTTTCTTT.

The sample holds a few counts of this clonotype. The V and J genes are TRBV29-1 and TRBJ2-7; 7 nucleotides agree with TRBD2. The germline V gene has CDR1 SQVTM and CDR2 ANQGSEA. Unmatched junction bases numbered 15, after V lost 8 bases and J lost 5 bases. The CDR3 covers 14 residues. Here the CDR3 DNA reads TGCAGCACCCTCGGGGGGTATGGAGAGAACGAGCAGTACTTC. Translated, it gives CSTLGGYGENEQYF.